This T cell receptor (beta chain) came from a study of blood T cell repertoires in COVID-19. Study summary: Specimens from acute and convalescent COVID-19 originated in the United States, Italy and Spain. T cells, B-cell-depleted T cells, or PBMCs supplied cDNA or gDNA.

Authors' data handling: Quantification of nucleated cells was approximated via reference gene primer amplification. Generated by immunoSEQ multiplex PCR, the TCRdb table keeps only in-frame clones and is missing some. That table furnishes V, J and clone size, whereas the DNA furnished D and trimming. This sample carries under 120,000 clones, around 89% of them seen once, and the ten largest clones take roughly 32%. This clone appeared a few times. Germline V gene sequence: CDR1 SGDLS, CDR2 YYNGEE. The CDR3 length is 14 residues. The junction had 4 bases not matched to a gene; V was cut back by 3 bases and J by 7 bases.

Sequenced input: peripheral blood. This chain uses TRBV9 with TRBJ1-4; TRBD1 agrees at 9 bases. The sequence came from a woman aged 80 or over with acute or convalescent COVID-19. In nucleotides, the CDR3 is TGTGCCAGCAGCGCAGGGACAGGGACTGAAAAACTGTTTTTT. Encoded protein: CASSAGTGTEKLFF. Full variable domain (missing parts from reference TRBV9 and TRBJ1-4): DSGVTQTPKHLITATGQRVTLRCSPRSGDLSVYWYQQSLDQGLQFLIQYYNGEERAKGNILERFSAQQFPDLHSELNLSSLELGDSALYFCASSAGTGTEKLFFGSGTQLSVL.